The 6 T cell receptor beta chains below all came from one sample that was sequenced in a study of shared clonotypes between healthy human individuals. The table came from immunoSEQ multiplex PCR; TCRdb's copy has only in-frame clones and leaves some out. The table includes under 600,000 clones, roughly 95% detected once. Sequences were obtained from naive CD4+ T cells sorted from blood. Specified subset: CD45RA+ positively selected. Receptor source: a woman aged 30 to 39 in good health.

This clone occurred once. The sample contains more than one DNA sequence encoding this CDR3. The CDR3, as DNA: TGCGCCAGCAGCCTAACAGGGAACACTGAAGCTTTCTTT. The encoded protein is CASSLTGNTEAFF. This rearrangement joins TRBV5-1 to TRBJ1-1; D may be TRBD1 (5 bases). Trimming shortened V by 4 bases and J by 1 base, and 8 bases separated the two germline ends. Looked up from germline, CDR1 is SGHRS and CDR2 is YFSETQ. This CDR3 has 13 residues.

The CDR3 region has the DNA TGTGCCAGCAGCTCCAGCCGGGGGCGGGGAGGGGAGACCCAGTACTTC. Its protein is CASSSSRGRGGETQYF. This chain links TRBV7-9 with TRBJ2-5, with D tentatively TRBD2 (7 bases). V lost 4 bases, J lost 5 bases, and 20 bases lay in between. The CDR3 has 16 amino acids. Germline values: CDR1 SEHNR, CDR2 FQNEAQ (reference sequence). The whole variable domain, filled in from reference TRBV7-9 and TRBJ2-5, reads DTGVSQNPRHKITKRGQNVTFRCDPISEHNRLYWYRQTLGQGPEFLTYFQNEAQLEKSRLLSDRFSAERPKGSFSTLEIQRTEQGDSAMYLCASSSSRGRGGETQYFGPGTRLLVL.

This rearrangement joins TRBV2 to TRBJ1-1, with D tentatively TRBD1 (6 bases). The CDR3 is 14 amino acids. Trimming shortened V by 7 bases and J by 1 base, and 13 bases separated the two germline ends. Per the germline V gene, CDR1 is SNHLY and CDR2 is FYNNEI. CDR3 bases: TGTGCCAGCAAGGACAGCATCCAGAACACTGAAGCTTTCTTT. Protein product: CASKDSIQNTEAFF.

This clone showed up just once. The V and J genes are TRBV5-4 and TRBJ1-3, with D maybe TRBD1 (5 bases). The ends were cut back, 0 bases at V and 0 bases at J, with 10 bases in the middle. The CDR3 sequence is 16 residues long. The germline V gene has CDR1 SGHNT and CDR2 YYREEE (reference sequence). This chain's CDR3 is CASSLGAGNSGNTIYF. The CDR3 DNA sequence: TGTGCCAGCAGCTTGGGGGCAGGGAACTCTGGAAACACCATATATTTT.

This clone was observed once. The chain has TRBV6-1 and TRBJ2-7, with D perhaps matching TRBD1 (6 bases). The V end lost 3 bases, the J end lost 2 bases, and 14 bases lay between the germline ends. CDR3 length equals 15 residues. Per the germline V gene, CDR1 is MNHNS and CDR2 is SASEGT. The CDR3 DNA reads as TGTGCCAGCAGTGAGATTTACAGGGAAGCCTACGAGCAGTACTTC. Protein sequence: CASSEIYREAYEQYF.

This chain connects TRBV6-1 to TRBJ2-1, with 9 bases that match TRBD2. The CDR3 covers 15 residues. The V segment lost 4 bases and the J segment 9 bases; nucleotides outside the gene matches: 10. Germline CDR1 MNHNS, CDR2 SASEGT. The CDR3 DNA sequence: TGTGCCAGCAGTGTCGCTAGCGGGATAGGGACTGAGCAGTTCTTC. Residues: CASSVASGIGTEQFF.